This T cell receptor beta chain stems from a study of blood T cell repertoires in COVID-19. At the level of the study: Italy, Spain and the United States were the sources of the convalescent and acute COVID-19 samples. From T cells, B-cell-depleted T cells, or PBMCs came the material, which was cDNA or gDNA.

Authors' processing steps: Reference gene primers were amplified, and this amplification served to estimate nucleated cell counts. The repertoire was sequenced with immunoSEQ multiplex PCR; TCRdb's copy has only in-frame clones and lacks some. The D gene and trimming were derived from the DNA, and the V and J assignments and clone size from that table. Of about 270,000 clones listed, 75% to 90% are singletons. The CDR3 is 15 residues long. V lost 4 bases and J lost 4; bases outside the gene matches: 6. The germline V gene encodes CDR1 SNHLY and CDR2 FYNNEI. What was sequenced was peripheral blood. The receptor was isolated from an older woman with acute or convalescent COVID-19. This chain uses TRBV2 with TRBJ2-3; TRBD2 aligns across 9 bases. Here the CDR3 DNA reads TGTGCCAGCAGTGCCTTGCGGGGGGGCCCAGATACGCAGTATTTT. Translated: CASSALRGGPDTQYF.